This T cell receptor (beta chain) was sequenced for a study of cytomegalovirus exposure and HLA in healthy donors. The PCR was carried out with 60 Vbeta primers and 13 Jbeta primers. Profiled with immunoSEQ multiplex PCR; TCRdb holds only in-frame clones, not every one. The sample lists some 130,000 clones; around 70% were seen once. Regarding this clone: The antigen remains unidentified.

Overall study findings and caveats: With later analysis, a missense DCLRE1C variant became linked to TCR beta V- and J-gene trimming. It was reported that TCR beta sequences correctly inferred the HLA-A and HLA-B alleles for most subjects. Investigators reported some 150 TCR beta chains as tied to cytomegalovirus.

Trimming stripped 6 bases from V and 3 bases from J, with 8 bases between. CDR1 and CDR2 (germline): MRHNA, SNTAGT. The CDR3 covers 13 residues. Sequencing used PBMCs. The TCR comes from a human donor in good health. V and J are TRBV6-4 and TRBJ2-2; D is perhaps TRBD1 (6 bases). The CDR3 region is CASRGQDTGELFF. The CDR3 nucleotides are TGTGCCAGCAGGGGACAAGACACCGGGGAGCTGTTTTTT.